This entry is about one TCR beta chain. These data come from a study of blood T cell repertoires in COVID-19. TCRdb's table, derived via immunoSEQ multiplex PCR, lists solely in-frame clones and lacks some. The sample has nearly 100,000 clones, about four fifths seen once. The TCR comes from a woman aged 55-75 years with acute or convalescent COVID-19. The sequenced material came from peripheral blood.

The CDR3 nucleotides are TGTGCCAGCAGTGACCGAGGGACTGGGCCTGAAGCTTTCTTT. This codes for CASSDRGTGPEAFF. The J gene is TRBJ1-1, the V gene TRBV25-1; TRBD1 is a possible D gene (5 bases). This CDR3 is 14 amino acids long. Deletions cut 3 bases from V and 6 bases from J, with 14 bases between. Per germline, CDR1 MGHDK and CDR2 SYGVNS.